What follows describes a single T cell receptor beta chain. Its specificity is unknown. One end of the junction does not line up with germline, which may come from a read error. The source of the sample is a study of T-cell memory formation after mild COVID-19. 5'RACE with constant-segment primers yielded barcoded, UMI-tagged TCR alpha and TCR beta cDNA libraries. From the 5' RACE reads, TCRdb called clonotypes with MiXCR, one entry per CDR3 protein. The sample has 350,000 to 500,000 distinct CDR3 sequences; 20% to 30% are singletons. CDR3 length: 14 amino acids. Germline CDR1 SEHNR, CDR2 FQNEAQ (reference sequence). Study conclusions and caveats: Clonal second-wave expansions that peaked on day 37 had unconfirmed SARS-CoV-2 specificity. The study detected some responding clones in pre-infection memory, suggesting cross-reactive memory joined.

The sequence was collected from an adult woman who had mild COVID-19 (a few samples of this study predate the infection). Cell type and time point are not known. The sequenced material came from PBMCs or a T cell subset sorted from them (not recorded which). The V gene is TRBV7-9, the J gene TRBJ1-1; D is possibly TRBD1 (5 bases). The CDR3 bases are TGTGCCAGCAGCCCCGGGACGGTGAAGACTGAAGCTTTCTTT. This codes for CASSPGTVKTEAFF. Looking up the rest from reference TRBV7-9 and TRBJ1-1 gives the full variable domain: DTGVSQNPRHKITKRGQNVTFRCDPISEHNRLYWYRQTLGQGPEFLTYFQNEAQLEKSRLLSDRFSAERPKGSFSTLEIQRTEQGDSAMYLCASSPGTVKTEAFFGQGTRLTVV.